The 4 T cell receptor beta chains given below trace back to one sample, sequenced in a study of control samples from healthy donors and cancer patients. Profiling relied on immunoSEQ multiplex PCR, and the TCRdb table lists in-frame clones only, not all of them. The profile shows about 85,000 clones, less than 95% of them singletons. Sequenced input: blood. These receptor sequences come from a young woman in good health.

J is TRBJ2-7 and V is TRBV19; TRBD1 matches at 9 bases. J lost 5 bases, V lost 5 bases, and 7 bases had no gene match. This CDR3 region has 14 residues. The germline V gene has CDR1 LNHDA and CDR2 SQIVND (reference sequence). The CDR3 DNA reads TGTGCCAGTAGTGCCGGGACAGGGCCGAACGAGCAGTACTTC. Translating it yields CASSAGTGPNEQYF.

The chain joins TRBV5-1 to TRBJ1-4, with unresolved D. The V and J ends lost 0 bases and 8 bases respectively, with 14 bases between them. This CDR3 region has 15 residues. The V gene's germline CDR1 is SGHRS and CDR2 YFSETQ. CDR3 bases: TGCGCCAGCAGCTTGGAGGCAGTAACGGGGGAAAAACTGTTTTTT. Amino acid sequence: CASSLEAVTGEKLFF. Full variable domain (rest looked up from reference TRBV5-1 and TRBJ1-4): KAGVTQTPRYLIKTRGQQVTLSCSPISGHRSVSWYQQTPGQGLQFLFEYFSETQRNKGNFPGRFSGRQFSNSRSEMNVSTLELGDSALYLCASSLEAVTGEKLFFGSGTQLSVL.

V usage is TRBV4-2 and J usage is TRBJ1-1; TRBD1 aligns across 9 bases. The germline V gene has CDR1 LGHNA and CDR2 YNFKEQ. The CDR3 is 13 residues long. J lost 6 bases, V lost 4 bases, and 3 bases had no gene match. The CDR3 sequence is CASSPGDRAEAFF. The CDR3 nucleotides are TGTGCCAGCAGCCCTGGGGACAGGGCTGAAGCTTTCTTT.

This sequence joins TRBV6-6 and TRBJ2-1; the match to TRBD2 covers 13 bases. This CDR3 spans 16 amino acids. CDR1 and CDR2 from the germline V gene are MNHNY and SVGAGI (reference sequence). With V trimmed by 2 bases and J by 10 bases, 8 bases remained unmatched. CDR3 loop: CASSYTGTSGAAEQFF. Written as DNA, the CDR3 is TGTGCCAGCAGTTACACCGGGACTAGCGGGGCGGCGGAGCAGTTCTTC.